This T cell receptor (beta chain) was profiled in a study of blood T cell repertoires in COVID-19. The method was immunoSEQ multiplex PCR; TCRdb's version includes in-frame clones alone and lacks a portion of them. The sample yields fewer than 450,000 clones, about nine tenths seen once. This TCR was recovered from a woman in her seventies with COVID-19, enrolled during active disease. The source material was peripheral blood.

This CDR3 is CASSKSIQLQETQYF. As DNA, the CDR3 is TGTGCCAGCAGCAAATCCATACAGCTTCAAGAGACCCAGTACTTC. The rearrangement links TRBV21-1 to TRBJ2-5; the D segment call TRBD1 is taken from the table without a DNA check. TRBV21-1 is a documented pseudogene. The CDR3 sequence is 15 residues long.